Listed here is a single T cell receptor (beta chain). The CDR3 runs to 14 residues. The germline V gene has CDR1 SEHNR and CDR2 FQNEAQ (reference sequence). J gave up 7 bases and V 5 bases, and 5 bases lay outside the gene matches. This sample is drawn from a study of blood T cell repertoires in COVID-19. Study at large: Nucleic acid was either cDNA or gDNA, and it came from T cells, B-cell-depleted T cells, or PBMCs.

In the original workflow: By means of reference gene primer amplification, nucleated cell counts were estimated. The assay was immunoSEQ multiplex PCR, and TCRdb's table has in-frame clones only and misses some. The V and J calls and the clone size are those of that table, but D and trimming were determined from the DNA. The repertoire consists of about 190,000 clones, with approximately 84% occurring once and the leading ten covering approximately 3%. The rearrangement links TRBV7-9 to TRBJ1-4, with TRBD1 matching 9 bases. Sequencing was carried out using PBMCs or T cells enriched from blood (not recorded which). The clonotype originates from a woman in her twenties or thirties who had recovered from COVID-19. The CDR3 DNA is TGTGCCAGCAGCCCGGACAGGGGCGGTGAAAAACTGTTTTTT. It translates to CASSPDRGGEKLFF.